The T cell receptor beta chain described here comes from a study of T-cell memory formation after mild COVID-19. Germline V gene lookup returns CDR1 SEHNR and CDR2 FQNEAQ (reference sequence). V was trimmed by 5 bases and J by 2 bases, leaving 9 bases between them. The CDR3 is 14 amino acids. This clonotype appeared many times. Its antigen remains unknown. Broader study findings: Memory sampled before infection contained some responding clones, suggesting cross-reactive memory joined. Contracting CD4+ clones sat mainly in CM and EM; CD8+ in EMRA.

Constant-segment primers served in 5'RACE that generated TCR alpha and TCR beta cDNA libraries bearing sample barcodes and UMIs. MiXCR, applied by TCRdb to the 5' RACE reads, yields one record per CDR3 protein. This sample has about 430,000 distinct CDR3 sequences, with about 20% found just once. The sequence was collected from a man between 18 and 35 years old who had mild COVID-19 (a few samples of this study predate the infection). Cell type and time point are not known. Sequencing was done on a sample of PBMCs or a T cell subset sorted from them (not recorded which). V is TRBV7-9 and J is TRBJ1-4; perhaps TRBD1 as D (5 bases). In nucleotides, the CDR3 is TGTGCCAGCAGCCGGGGGAGGACTAATGAAAAACTGTTTTTT. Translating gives CASSRGRTNEKLFF.